This T cell receptor (beta chain) was found in a study of T cells after yellow fever vaccination. Study information: The fractions with low cell numbers were processed using SMART-Seq v4 Ultra Low Input.

Study results and limitations: Compared with primary, the secondary response was weaker and peaked at day 5, not 15.

Comment on this clonotype: Its antigen is unknown.

TCRdb processed the 5' RACE reads anew with MiXCR; each CDR3 protein has one entry. The sample holds some 69,000 distinct CDR3 sequences, roughly 6% seen once. This CDR3 spans 13 amino acids. The V gene lost 0 bases and the J gene lost 4 bases, with 6 bases spanning the gap. Germline-derived CDR1 and CDR2 are SGHRS and YFSETQ. The source material was CD4+ T cells sorted from PBMCs, sampled around 15 days after the first yellow fever vaccination. The sequence came from a young man who received the YFV17D yellow fever vaccine. The chain joins TRBV5-1 to TRBJ2-3, with D uncertain. CDR3 in DNA: TGCGCCAGCAGCTTGGGAGGATCAGATACGCAGTATTTT. Translation: CASSLGGSDTQYF.